This T cell receptor (beta chain) came from a study of persistence of HIV-infected CD4 T cells. Study details: Median time on suppressive ART was 7 to 9 years.

Deletions cut 5 bases from V and 6 bases from J, with 10 bases between. CDR1 and CDR2 from the germline V gene are SEHNR and FQNEAQ (reference sequence). The CDR3 runs 12 residues. An overlapping HIV-1 Gag peptide pool stimulated these cells at 0.85 to 1 ug/peptide/mL. Memory cells lacking CD40L and CD69 with high CD45RO were sorted. Suppressive ART was started during chronic HIV-1 infection in these adults. Undetectable plasma HIV-1 RNA below 50 copies/mL lasted at least 4 years. CD8+ T cells were removed from PBMCs prior to stimulation. Details on this clone: What it binds is not known.

Sequencing used immunoSEQ version 4 in survey mode. TCRdb keeps only in-frame clones here, not all; method: immunoSEQ multiplex PCR. This sample has about 36,000 clones, with approximately 85% found just once. V is TRBV7-9 and J is TRBJ1-2, with D unclear. The source was cultured CD4+ T cells from PBMCs, collected from a patient who received antiretroviral therapy. This sequence was found in an adult with HIV. The donor label of this sample is uncertain. This CDR3 reads CASSATGDGYTF. The CDR3 nucleotides read TGTGCCAGCAGCGCCACCGGCGATGGCTACACCTTC.